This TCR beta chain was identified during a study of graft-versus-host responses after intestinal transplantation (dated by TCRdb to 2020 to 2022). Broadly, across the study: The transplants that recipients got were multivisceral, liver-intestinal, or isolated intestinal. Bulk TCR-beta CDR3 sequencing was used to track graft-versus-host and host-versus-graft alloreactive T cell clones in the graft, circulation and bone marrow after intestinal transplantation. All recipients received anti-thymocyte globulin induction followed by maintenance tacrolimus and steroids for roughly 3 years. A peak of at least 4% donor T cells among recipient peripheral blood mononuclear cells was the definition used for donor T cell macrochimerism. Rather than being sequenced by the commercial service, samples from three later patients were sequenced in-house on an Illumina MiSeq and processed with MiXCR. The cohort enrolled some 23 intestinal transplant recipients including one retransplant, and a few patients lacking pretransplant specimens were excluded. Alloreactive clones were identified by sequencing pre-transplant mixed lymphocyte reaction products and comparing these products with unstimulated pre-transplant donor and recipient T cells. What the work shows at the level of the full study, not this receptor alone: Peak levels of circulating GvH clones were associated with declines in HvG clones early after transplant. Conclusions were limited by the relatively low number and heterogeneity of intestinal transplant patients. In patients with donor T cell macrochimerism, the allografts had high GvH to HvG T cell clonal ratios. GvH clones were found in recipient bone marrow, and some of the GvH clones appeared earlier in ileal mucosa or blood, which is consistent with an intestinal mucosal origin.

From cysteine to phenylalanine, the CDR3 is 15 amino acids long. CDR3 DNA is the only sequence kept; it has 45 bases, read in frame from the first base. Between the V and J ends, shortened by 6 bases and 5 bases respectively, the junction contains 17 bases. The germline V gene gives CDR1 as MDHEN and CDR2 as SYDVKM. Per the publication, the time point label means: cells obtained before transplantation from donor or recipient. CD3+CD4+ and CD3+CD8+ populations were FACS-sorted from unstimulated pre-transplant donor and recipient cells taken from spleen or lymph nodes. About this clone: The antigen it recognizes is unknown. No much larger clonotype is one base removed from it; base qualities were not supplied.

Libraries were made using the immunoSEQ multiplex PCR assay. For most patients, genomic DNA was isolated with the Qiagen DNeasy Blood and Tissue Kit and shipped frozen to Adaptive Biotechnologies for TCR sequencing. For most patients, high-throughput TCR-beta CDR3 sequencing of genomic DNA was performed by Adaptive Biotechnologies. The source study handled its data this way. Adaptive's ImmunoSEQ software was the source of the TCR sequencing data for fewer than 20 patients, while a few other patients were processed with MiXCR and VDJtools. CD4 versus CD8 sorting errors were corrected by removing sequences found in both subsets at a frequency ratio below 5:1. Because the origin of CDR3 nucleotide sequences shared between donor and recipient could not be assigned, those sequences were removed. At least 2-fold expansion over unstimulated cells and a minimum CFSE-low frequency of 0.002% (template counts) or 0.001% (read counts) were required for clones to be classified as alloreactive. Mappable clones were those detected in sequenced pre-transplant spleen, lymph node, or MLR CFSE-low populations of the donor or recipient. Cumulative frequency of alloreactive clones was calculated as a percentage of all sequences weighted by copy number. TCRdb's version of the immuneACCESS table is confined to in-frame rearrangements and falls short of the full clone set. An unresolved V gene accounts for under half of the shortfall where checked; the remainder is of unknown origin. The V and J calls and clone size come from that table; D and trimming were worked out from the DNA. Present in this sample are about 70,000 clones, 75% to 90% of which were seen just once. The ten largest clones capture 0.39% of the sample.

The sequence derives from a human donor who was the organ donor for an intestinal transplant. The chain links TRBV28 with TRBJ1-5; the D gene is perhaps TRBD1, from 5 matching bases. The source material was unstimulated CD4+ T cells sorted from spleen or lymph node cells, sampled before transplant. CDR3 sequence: CASSPGGGYDQPQHF. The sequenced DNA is TGTGCCAGCAGCCCGGGGGGGGGTTATGATCAGCCCCAGCATTTT.